The clone carrying this TCR beta chain came up many times. Its antigen remains unknown. The read ends 3 residues before the CDR3 terminus; that terminus is restored from the germline J gene. This entry comes from a study of T cell clonality in common variable immunodeficiency. V was cut by 3 bases and J by 0 bases, with 9 bases left in between. The CDR3 length is 15 residues. Whole-study results and caveats: Shared TCRbeta clones were fewer between CVID subjects than controls.

Control and CVID samples contributed equal amounts of genomic DNA. Clones were read by immunoSEQ multiplex PCR, and TCRdb kept only the in-frame ones, dropping some. The sample has 40,000 to 50,000 clones, none seen only once; the top ten hold more than 9%. Patients and controls were mostly of Caucasian heritage. Heparinized whole blood, roughly 5 to 8 ml, came from each donor. The chain employs TRBV12-3 or TRBV12-4 and TRBJ1-3, with D perhaps matching TRBD1 (6 bases). This receptor was taken from a person aged 18-70 years in good health. The material sequenced was peripheral blood mononuclear cells. CDR3 sequence reads: CASSFGQNSGNTIYF. Incomplete CDR3 DNA: TGTGCCAGCAGTTTCGGACAGAACTCTGGAAACACC.